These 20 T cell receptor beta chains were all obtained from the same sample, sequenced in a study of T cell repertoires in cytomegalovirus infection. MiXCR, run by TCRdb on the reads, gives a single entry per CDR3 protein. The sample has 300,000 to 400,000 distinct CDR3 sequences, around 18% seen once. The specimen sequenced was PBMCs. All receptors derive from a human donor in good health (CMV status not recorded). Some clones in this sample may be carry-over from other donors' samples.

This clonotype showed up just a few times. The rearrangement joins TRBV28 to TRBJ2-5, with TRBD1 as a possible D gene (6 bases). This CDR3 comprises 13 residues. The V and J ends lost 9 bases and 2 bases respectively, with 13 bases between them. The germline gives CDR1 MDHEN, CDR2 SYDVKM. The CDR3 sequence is CASCGGGQETQYF. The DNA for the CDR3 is TGTGCCAGTTGTGGGGGCGGTCAAGAGACCCAGTACTTC.

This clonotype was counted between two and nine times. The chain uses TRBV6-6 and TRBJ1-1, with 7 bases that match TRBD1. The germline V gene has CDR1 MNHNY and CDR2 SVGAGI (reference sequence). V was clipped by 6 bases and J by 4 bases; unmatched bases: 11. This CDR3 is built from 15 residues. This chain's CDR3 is CASRPTGAGSTEAFF. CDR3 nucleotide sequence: TGTGCCAGCAGACCTACAGGGGCGGGGAGCACTGAAGCTTTCTTT.

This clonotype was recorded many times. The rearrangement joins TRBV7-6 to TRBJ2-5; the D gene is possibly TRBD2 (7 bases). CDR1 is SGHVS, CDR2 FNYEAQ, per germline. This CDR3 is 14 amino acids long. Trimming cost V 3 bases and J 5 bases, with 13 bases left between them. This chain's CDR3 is CASSFGGQEETQYF. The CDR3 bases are TGTGCCAGCAGCTTCGGGGGGCAGGAGGAGACCCAGTACTTC. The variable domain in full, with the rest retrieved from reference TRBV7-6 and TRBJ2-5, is GAGVSQSPRYKVTKRGQDVALRCDPISGHVSLYWYRQALGQGPEFLTYFNYEAQQDKSGLPNDRFSAERPEGSISTLTIQRTEQRDSAMYRCASSFGGQEETQYFGPGTRLLVL.

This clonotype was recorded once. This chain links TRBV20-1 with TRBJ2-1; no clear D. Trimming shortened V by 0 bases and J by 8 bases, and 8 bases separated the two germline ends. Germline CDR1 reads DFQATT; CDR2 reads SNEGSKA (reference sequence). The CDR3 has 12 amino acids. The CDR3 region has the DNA TGCAGTGCTAGAGATCGAAAGGATGAGCAGTTCTTC. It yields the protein CSARDRKDEQFF.

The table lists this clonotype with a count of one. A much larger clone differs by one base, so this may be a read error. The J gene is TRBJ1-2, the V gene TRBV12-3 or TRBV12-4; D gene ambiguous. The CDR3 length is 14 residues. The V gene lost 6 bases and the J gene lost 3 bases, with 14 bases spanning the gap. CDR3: CASSHSLGYYGYTF. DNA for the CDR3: TGTGCCAGCAGCCACTCATTGGGGTACTATGGCTACACCTTC.

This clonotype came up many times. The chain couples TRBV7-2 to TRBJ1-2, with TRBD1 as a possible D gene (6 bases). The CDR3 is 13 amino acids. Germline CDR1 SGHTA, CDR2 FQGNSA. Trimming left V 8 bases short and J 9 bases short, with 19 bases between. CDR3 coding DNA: TGTGCCAGCGGAAGGGGACAAACCTGGAGCTACACCTTC. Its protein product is CASGRGQTWSYTF.

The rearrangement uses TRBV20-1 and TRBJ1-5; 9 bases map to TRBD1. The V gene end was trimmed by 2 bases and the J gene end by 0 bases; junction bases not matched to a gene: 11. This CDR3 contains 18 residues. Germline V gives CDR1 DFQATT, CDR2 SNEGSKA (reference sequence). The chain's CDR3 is CSARHGTGSSYSNQPQHF. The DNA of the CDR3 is TGCAGTGCTAGACATGGGACAGGGTCCTCCTATAGCAATCAGCCCCAGCATTTT.

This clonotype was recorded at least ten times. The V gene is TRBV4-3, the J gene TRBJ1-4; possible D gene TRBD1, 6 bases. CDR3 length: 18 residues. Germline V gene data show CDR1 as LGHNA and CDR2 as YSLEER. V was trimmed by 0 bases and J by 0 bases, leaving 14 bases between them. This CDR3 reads CASSQDLLWTATNEKLFF. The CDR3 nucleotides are TGCGCCAGCAGCCAAGATCTTCTCTGGACAGCAACTAATGAAAAACTGTTTTTT.

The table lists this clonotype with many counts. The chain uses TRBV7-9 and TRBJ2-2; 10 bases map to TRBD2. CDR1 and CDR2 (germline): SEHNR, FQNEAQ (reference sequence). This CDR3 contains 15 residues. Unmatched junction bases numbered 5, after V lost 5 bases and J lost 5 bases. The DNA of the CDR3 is TGTGCCAGCAGCCGCGGGACTAGCGAAACCGGGGAGCTGTTTTTT. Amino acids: CASSRGTSETGELFF.

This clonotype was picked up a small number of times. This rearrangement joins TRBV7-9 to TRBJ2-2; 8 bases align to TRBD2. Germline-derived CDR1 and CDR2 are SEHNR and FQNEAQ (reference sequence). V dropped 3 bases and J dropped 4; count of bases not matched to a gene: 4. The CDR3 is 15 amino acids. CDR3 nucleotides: TGTGCCAGCAGCTTCGGGAGGGGAGGCACCGGGGAGCTGTTTTTT. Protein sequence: CASSFGRGGTGELFF. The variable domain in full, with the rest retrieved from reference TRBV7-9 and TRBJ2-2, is DTGVSQNPRHKITKRGQNVTFRCDPISEHNRLYWYRQTLGQGPEFLTYFQNEAQLEKSRLLSDRFSAERPKGSFSTLEIQRTEQGDSAMYLCASSFGRGGTGELFFGEGSRLTVL.

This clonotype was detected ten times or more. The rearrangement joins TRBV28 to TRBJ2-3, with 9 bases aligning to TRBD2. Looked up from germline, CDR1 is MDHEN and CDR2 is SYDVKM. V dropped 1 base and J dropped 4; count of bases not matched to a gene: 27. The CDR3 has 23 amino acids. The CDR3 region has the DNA TGTGCCAGCAGTTTATCGCCTCTTTGGCTAGCGGGGTCTTCGGTCACGGGGCCAGATACGCAGTATTTT. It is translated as CASSLSPLWLAGSSVTGPDTQYF.

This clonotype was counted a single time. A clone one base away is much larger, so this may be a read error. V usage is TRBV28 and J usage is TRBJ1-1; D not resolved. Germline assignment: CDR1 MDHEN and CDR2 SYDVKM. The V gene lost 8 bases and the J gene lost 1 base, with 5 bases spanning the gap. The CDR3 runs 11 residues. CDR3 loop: CASGWNTEAFF. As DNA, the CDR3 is TGTGCCAGCGGGTGGAACACTGAAGCTTTCTTT.

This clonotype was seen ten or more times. The CDR3 nucleotides read TGTGCCAGTAGTCTACGGACAGCCTACGAGATCCCCCCCTACGAGCAGTACTTC. Translating it yields CASSLRTAYEIPPYEQYF. This chain connects TRBV19 to TRBJ2-7; possibly TRBD1 for D (6 bases). This CDR3 has 18 residues. Trimming removed 5 bases from V and 2 bases from J, with 25 bases in between. From germline, CDR1 is LNHDA and CDR2 SQIVND (reference sequence).

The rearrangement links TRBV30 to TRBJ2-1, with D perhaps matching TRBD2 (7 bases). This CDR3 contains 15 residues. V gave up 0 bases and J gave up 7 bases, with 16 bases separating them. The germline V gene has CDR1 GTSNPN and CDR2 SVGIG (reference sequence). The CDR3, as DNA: TGTGCCTGGAGTGTGGGGGGGCCCGCCGGGAATGAGCAGTTCTTC. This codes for CAWSVGGPAGNEQFF.

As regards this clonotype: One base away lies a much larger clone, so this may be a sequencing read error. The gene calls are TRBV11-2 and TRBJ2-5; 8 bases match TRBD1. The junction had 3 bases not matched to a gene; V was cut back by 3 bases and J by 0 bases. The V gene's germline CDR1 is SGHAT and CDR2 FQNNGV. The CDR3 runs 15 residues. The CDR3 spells CASSFSGGHQETQYF. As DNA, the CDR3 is TGTGCCAGCAGCTTTTCAGGGGGCCACCAAGAGACCCAGTACTTC.

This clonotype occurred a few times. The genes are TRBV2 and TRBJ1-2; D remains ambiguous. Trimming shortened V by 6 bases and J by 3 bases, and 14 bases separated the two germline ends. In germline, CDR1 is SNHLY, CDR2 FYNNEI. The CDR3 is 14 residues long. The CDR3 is CASRSSRADYGYTF. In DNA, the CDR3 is TGTGCCAGCAGATCCTCCCGGGCCGACTATGGCTACACCTTC.

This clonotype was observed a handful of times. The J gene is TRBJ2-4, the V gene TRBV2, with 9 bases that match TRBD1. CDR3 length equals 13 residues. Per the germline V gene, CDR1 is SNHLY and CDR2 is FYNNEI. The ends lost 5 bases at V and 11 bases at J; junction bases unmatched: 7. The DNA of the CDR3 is TGTGCCAGCAGTAGGGACAGGGTGGAATTTCAGTACTTC. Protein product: CASSRDRVEFQYF.

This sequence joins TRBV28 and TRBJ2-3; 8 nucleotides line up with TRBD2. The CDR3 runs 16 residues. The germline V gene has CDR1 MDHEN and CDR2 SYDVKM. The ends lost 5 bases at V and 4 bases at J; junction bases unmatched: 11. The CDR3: CASSPRGAGDSDTQYF. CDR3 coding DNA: TGTGCCAGCAGTCCCCGGGGAGCGGGAGATTCAGATACGCAGTATTTT.

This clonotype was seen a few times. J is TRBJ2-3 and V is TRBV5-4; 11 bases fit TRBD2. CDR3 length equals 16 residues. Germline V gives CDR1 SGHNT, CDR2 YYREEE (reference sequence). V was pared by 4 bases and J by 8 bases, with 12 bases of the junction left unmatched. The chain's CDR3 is CASSRGTSGNSVTQYF. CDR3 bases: TGTGCCAGCAGCCGCGGGACTAGCGGAAACTCAGTTACGCAGTATTTT.

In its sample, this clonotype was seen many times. The CDR3 spells CASSLYRGATIYF. The DNA of the CDR3 is TGTGCCAGCAGTTTATATCGGGGGGCCACCATATATTTT. The chain couples TRBV28 to TRBJ1-3, with D possibly being TRBD1 (6 bases). The CDR3 consists of 13 residues. V dropped 1 base and J dropped 9 bases, with 10 bases sitting between them. Germline V CDR1 and CDR2: MDHEN, SYDVKM. The whole variable domain, remainder taken from reference TRBV28 and TRBJ1-3, is DVKVTQSSRYLVKRTGEKVFLECVQDMDHENMFWYRQDPGLGLRLIYFSYDVKMKEKGDIPEGYSVSREKKERFSLILESASTNQTSMYLCASSLYRGATIYFGEGSWLTVV.